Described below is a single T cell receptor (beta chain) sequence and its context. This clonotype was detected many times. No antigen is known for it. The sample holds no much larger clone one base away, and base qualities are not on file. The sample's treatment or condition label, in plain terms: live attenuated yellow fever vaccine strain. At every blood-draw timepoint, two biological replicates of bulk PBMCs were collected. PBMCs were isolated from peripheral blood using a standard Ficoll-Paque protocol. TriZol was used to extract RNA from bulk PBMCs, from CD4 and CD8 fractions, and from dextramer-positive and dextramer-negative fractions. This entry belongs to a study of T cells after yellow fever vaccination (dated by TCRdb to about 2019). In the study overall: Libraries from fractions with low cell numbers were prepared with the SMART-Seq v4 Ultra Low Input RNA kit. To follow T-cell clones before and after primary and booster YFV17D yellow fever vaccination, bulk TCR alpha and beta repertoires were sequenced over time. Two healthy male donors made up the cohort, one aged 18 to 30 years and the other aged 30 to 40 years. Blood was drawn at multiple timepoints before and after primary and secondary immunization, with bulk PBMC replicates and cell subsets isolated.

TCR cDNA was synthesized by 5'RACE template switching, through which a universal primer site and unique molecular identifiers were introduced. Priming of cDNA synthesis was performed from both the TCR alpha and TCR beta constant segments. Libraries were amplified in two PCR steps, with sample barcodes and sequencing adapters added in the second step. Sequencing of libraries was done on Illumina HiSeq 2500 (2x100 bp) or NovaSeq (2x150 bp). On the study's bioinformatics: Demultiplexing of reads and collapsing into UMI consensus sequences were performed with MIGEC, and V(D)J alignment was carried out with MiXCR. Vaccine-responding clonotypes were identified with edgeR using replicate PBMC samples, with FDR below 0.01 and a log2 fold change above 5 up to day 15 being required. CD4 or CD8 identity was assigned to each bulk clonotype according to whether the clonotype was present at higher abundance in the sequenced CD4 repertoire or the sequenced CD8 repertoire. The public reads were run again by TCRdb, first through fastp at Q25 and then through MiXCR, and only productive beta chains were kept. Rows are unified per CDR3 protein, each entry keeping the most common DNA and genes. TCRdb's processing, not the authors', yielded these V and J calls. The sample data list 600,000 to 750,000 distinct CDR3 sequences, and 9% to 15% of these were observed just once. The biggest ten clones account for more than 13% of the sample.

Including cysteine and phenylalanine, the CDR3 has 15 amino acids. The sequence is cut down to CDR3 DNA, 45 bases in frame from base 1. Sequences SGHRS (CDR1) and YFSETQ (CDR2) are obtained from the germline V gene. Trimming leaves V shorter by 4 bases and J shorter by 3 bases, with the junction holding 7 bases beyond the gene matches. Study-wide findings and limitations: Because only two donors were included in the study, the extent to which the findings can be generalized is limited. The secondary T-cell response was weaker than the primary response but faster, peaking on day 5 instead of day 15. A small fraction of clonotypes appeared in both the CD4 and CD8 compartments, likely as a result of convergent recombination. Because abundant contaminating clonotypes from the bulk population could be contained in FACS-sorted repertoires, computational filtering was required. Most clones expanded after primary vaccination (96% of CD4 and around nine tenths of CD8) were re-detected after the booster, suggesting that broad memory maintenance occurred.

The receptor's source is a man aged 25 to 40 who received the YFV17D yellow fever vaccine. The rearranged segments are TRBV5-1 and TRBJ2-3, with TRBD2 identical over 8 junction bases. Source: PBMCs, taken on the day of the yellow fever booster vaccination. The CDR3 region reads CASSQLAGSTDTQYF. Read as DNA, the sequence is TGCGCCAGCAGCCAATTAGCGGGGTCTACAGATACGCAGTATTTT.